A selection of T cell receptor beta chains follows, all from one sample in a study of human T cells and chemical hapten exposure. TCRdb redid the calling of the RACE reads with MiXCR, one entry per CDR3 protein. The profile shows about 37,000 distinct CDR3 sequences, around 5.5% of them singletons. Sequencing was carried out using whole blood. These receptors were collected from a human donor in good health. Some clones in this sample may be carry-over from other donors' samples. Both conserved end residues are part of each CDR3. Fields, in order: J gene, clone size, V gene, D gene, CDR3 protein, CDR3 DNA. The D gene is left open where the match is weak. The listing skips clone size in some rows; elsewhere it reads once, few, many or a size class.

>TRBJ2-3|many|TRBV20-1|NA
CSAEYLHMGTQYF
TGCAGTGCGGAGTACCTGCACATGGGTACGCAGTATTTT
>TRBJ1-1|many|TRBV5-5|NA
CASSSNLAPYTEAFF
TGTGCCAGCAGCTCAAACCTCGCCCCGTACACTGAAGCTTTCTTT
>TRBJ2-3|few|TRBV5-1|NA
CASSLEGADTQYF
TGCGCCAGCAGCTTGGAGGGCGCAGATACGCAGTATTTT
>TRBJ2-7|many|TRBV12-3/TRBV12-4|NA
CASSFRRYEQYF
TGTGCCAGCAGTTTCCGGCGCTACGAGCAGTACTTC
>TRBJ2-3|NA|TRBV7-2|NA
CASSTGPDTDTQYF
TGTGCCAGCAGCACGGGACCGGACACAGATACGCAGTATTTT
>TRBJ2-7|many|TRBV5-5|NA
CASSLGVKGQSDF
TGTGCCAGCAGTTTGGGGGTAAAAGGACAATCGGACTTC
>TRBJ2-3|NA|TRBV6-5|NA
CASSYRFGDTQYF
TGTGCCAGCAGTTACAGGTTCGGAGATACGCAGTATTTT
>TRBJ1-2|many|TRBV20-1|NA
CSARGRAPGYTF
TGCAGTGCTAGAGGCAGGGCCCCGGGCTACACCTTC
>TRBJ2-5|few|TRBV6-6|TRBD2
CASSSTSGEETQYF
TGTGCCAGCAGTTCCACTAGCGGAGAAGAGACCCAGTACTTC
>TRBJ1-2|many|TRBV20-1|TRBD1
CSASGGMTGAGGYTF
TGCAGTGCTAGCGGGGGCATGACAGGGGCGGGTGGCTACACCTTC
>TRBJ1-2|many|TRBV5-4|TRBD1
CASSPIGQAPYGYTF
TGTGCCAGCAGCCCCATCGGACAGGCCCCATATGGCTACACCTTC
>TRBJ2-3|many|TRBV20-1|TRBD1
CSAQGGVPPDTQYF
TGCAGTGCACAGGGGGGCGTCCCACCAGATACGCAGTATTTT
>TRBJ2-6|many|TRBV3-1|TRBD1
CASSHYDRGFNSGANVLTF
TGTGCCAGCAGCCATTACGACAGGGGGTTCAACTCTGGGGCCAACGTCCTGACTTTC
>TRBJ2-1|many|TRBV4-2|NA
CASSMREGDEQFF
TGTGCCAGCAGCATGCGCGAAGGGGATGAGCAGTTCTTC
>TRBJ2-1|many|TRBV25-1|TRBD2
CASSPLAGRYNEQFF
TGTGCCAGCAGCCCACTAGCGGGGAGATACAATGAGCAGTTCTTC
>TRBJ1-1|many|TRBV7-9|NA
CASSLEGTTTEAFF
TGTGCCAGCAGCTTAGAAGGGACAACCACTGAAGCTTTCTTT
>TRBJ2-2|many|TRBV7-2|TRBD2
CASSPGGGSDTGELFF
TGTGCCAGCAGCCCCGGGGGGGGCTCGGACACCGGGGAGCTGTTTTTT
>TRBJ2-2|few|TRBV10-3|TRBD2
CAISGPSGRTGELFF
TGTGCCATCAGTGGGCCTAGCGGTCGCACCGGGGAGCTGTTTTTT
>TRBJ1-1|many|TRBV29-1|NA
CSVATQKNTEAFF
TGCAGCGTCGCCACCCAAAAGAACACTGAAGCTTTCTTT
>TRBJ2-2|many|TRBV20-1|TRBD2
CSARSSTSGDTGELFF
TGCAGTGCTAGAAGTTCGACTAGCGGGGATACCGGGGAGCTGTTTTTT
>TRBJ1-1|many|TRBV5-1|TRBD1
CASSQGPGGTEAFF
TGCGCCAGCAGCCAGGGGCCAGGGGGCACTGAAGCTTTCTTT
>TRBJ2-1|NA|TRBV7-8|NA
CASSLAKGNEQFF
TGTGCCAGCAGCTTAGCGAAAGGAAATGAGCAGTTCTTC
>TRBJ1-1|NA|TRBV10-3|NA
CAISESPGKAFF
TGTGCCATCAGTGAGTCCCCAGGGAAAGCTTTCTTT
>TRBJ2-3|many|TRBV7-2|NA
CASSQTPSTDTQYF
TGTGCCAGCAGTCAGACCCCTAGCACAGATACGCAGTATTTT
>TRBJ1-1|few|TRBV12-3/TRBV12-4|NA
CASSSPDLTTYAEAFF
TGTGCCAGCAGTTCTCCAGACCTAACTACCTACGCTGAAGCTTTCTTT
>TRBJ2-3|many|TRBV7-2|TRBD2
CASSRTSGDTQYF
TGTGCCAGCAGCCGGACTAGCGGGGATACGCAGTATTTT
>TRBJ2-3|many|TRBV20-1|TRBD1
CSASPGTGAPSSTDTQYF
TGCAGTGCCAGCCCGGGGACAGGGGCCCCTTCAAGCACAGATACGCAGTATTTT
>TRBJ2-2|many|TRBV9|TRBD1
CASNIQPGTGGTGELFF
TGTGCCAGCAACATCCAACCCGGGACAGGGGGCACCGGGGAGCTGTTTTTT
>TRBJ2-7|many|TRBV2|NA
CASSEAAGGYEQYF
TGTGCCAGCAGTGAAGCAGCGGGCGGTTACGAGCAGTACTTC
>TRBJ1-3|many|TRBV18|NA
CASSPEGSGNTIYF
TGTGCCAGCTCACCGGAAGGGTCTGGAAACACCATATATTTT
>TRBJ1-4|few|TRBV20-1|NA
CSAILRTANEKLFF
TGCAGTGCAATCCTCAGGACAGCTAATGAAAAACTGTTTTTT
>TRBJ1-2|NA|TRBV7-9|TRBD1
CVLSRGRGYTF
TGTGTCCTAAGCAGGGGGAGAGGCTACACCTTC
>TRBJ1-5|NA|TRBV28|NA
CATEKGRPQHF
TGTGCCACCGAAAAAGGTCGGCCCCAGCATTTT
>TRBJ2-7|many|TRBV12-3/TRBV12-4|TRBD2
CASRGTSTYEQYF
TGTGCCAGCAGGGGGACTAGCACCTACGAGCAGTACTTC
>TRBJ1-2|many|TRBV28|NA
CASSLAGTYGYTF
TGTGCCAGCAGTTTAGCGGGGACCTATGGCTACACCTTC
>TRBJ1-1|many|TRBV2|NA
CASSEDREKRAFF
TGTGCCAGCAGTGAAGACAGGGAGAAAAGAGCTTTCTTT
>TRBJ2-2|NA|TRBV20-1|NA
CSARGGHANTGELFF
TGCAGTGCTAGGGGGGGACACGCGAACACCGGGGAGCTGTTTTTT
>TRBJ1-6|NA|TRBV2|NA
CASSVGREGSPLHF
TGTGCCAGCAGTGTAGGCAGGGAGGGTTCACCCCTCCACTTT
>TRBJ2-1|many|TRBV14|NA
CASSQVEGYNEQFF
TGTGCCAGCAGCCAGGTTGAGGGCTACAATGAGCAGTTCTTC
>TRBJ1-2|few|TRBV7-2|NA
CASSFNQDGDGYTF
TGTGCCAGCAGCTTCAATCAAGACGGCGATGGCTACACCTTC
>TRBJ2-2|many|TRBV20-1|TRBD1
CSARGNEGAGTGELFF
TGCAGTGCTAGGGGGAACGAGGGGGCAGGCACCGGGGAGCTGTTTTTT
>TRBJ2-3|NA|TRBV24-1|NA
CATSDLGTDTQYF
TGTGCCACCAGTGATTTAGGCACAGATACGCAGTATTTT